Following are 28 T cell receptor beta chains from one sample sequenced in a study of blood T cell repertoires in COVID-19. Libraries were prepared by immunoSEQ multiplex PCR; TCRdb keeps only in-frame clonotypes and omits some of them. In the table there are 25,000 to 30,000 clones, about 92% of which are singletons. The sample taken for sequencing was peripheral blood. Receptors originate from a woman between 65 and 79 years old with COVID-19, enrolled during active disease.

This chain connects TRBV20-1 to TRBJ1-6; 7 bases line up with TRBD1. V gave up 3 bases and J gave up 9 bases; unmatched junction bases: 17. Germline assignment: CDR1 DFQATT and CDR2 SNEGSKA (reference sequence). The CDR3 covers 17 residues. The CDR3 region has the DNA TGCAGTGCTAGTGGACCCCCGAGACAGGGCTTGTTTTCACCCCTCCACTTT. Its protein is CSASGPPRQGLFSPLHF.

This clone showed up just a few times. The J gene is TRBJ2-7, the V gene TRBV5-1; D is unclear. The CDR3 totals 13 residues. From germline, CDR1 is SGHRS and CDR2 YFSETQ. Trimming cost V 4 bases and J 2 bases, with 10 bases left between them. As DNA, the CDR3 is TGCGCCAGCAGCGAAGACACAGCCTACGAGCAGTACTTC. Protein: CASSEDTAYEQYF.

This chain connects TRBV28 to TRBJ2-1; 8 bases fit TRBD1. V was pared by 3 bases and J by 3 bases, with 13 bases of the junction left unmatched. The CDR3 has 18 residues. Germline CDR1 MDHEN, CDR2 SYDVKM. The CDR3 coding sequence is TGTGCCAGCAGTTTCGGGCAGGGGGCTCCTAGCCTCTACAATGAGCAGTTCTTC. This gives the protein CASSFGQGAPSLYNEQFF.

This sequence joins TRBV15 and TRBJ1-2, with D possibly TRBD1 on 6 matching bases. Trimming took 0 bases from V and 7 from J, leaving 12 bases between them. There are 14 residues in the CDR3. The germline V gene has CDR1 LNHNV and CDR2 YYDKDF (reference sequence). This chain's CDR3 is CATSRERGTLGYTF. The CDR3 DNA is TGTGCCACCAGCAGAGAAAGAGGGACACTTGGCTACACCTTC.

The chain couples TRBV11-1 to TRBJ2-1; 7 nucleotides align to TRBD2. Germline V CDR1 and CDR2: SGHAT, FQDESV (reference sequence). V lost 5 bases, J lost 6 bases, and 7 bases stayed unmatched. CDR3 size: 14 residues. CDR3 bases: TGTGCCAGCAGCCCCGGGAGGATGAGCAATGAGCAGTTCTTC. Translation: CASSPGRMSNEQFF. Supplemented by reference TRBV11-1 and TRBJ2-1, the full variable domain reads EAEVAQSPRYKITEKSQAVAFWCDPISGHATLYWYRQILGQGPELLVQFQDESVVDDSQLPKDRFSAERLKGVDSTLKIQPAELGDSAMYLCASSPGRMSNEQFFGPGTRLTVL.

The rearrangement links TRBV29-1 to TRBJ1-2, with TRBD1 as a possible D gene (5 bases). Germline CDR1 SQVTM, CDR2 ANQGSEA. The CDR3 extends over 12 amino acids. V was cut by 6 bases and J by 5 bases, with 13 bases left in between. This chain's CDR3 is CSVVDSQYGYTF. The CDR3 DNA is TGCAGCGTCGTCGACAGCCAGTATGGCTACACCTTC.

This clone was observed a single time. The V gene is TRBV18, the J gene TRBJ1-2, with D possibly being TRBD1 (5 bases). The CDR3 is made up of 16 amino acids. V was cut by 1 base and J by 6 bases, with 18 bases left in between. Germline V CDR1 and CDR2: KGHSH, LQKENI. CDR3 in DNA: TGTGCCAGCTCACCACAGGCTCGCGGGACTTCGGATGGCTACACCTTC. Translation gives CASSPQARGTSDGYTF.

The chain combines TRBV4-2 with TRBJ2-1; the match to TRBD2 covers 15 bases. Germline V gene lookup returns CDR1 LGHNA and CDR2 YNFKEQ. The V gene end was trimmed by 1 base and the J gene end by 9 bases; junction bases not matched to a gene: 19. CDR3 length equals 21 residues. CDR3 sequence (DNA): TGTGCCAGCAGCCAAGGCCTCCCGGGACTAGCGGGAGGAGGATTGAGGGGTGAGCAGTTCTTC. It specifies CASSQGLPGLAGGGLRGEQFF.

The rearrangement links TRBV27 to TRBJ1-5; tentative D call: TRBD1 (5 bases). Between the trimmed V and J ends, which lost 2 bases and 4 bases, there was a span of 15 bases. The V gene's germline CDR1 is MNHEY and CDR2 SMNVEV (reference sequence). This CDR3 comprises 16 residues. The CDR3 DNA reads TGTGCCAGCAGTTTAAGGGGTACCCTCGAAAATCAGCCCCAGCATTTT. Protein: CASSLRGTLENQPQHF.

This clone has a single count. Here the CDR3 DNA reads TGCGCCAGCAGCTCCCTAGCGGGAGAGGCAGATACGCAGTATTTT. Encoded protein: CASSSLAGEADTQYF. The rearrangement links TRBV5-1 to TRBJ2-3; the match to TRBD2 covers 10 bases. Germline CDR1 and CDR2: SGHRS and YFSETQ. The V segment lost 3 bases and the J segment 4 bases; nucleotides outside the gene matches: 5. There are 15 residues in the CDR3.

The rearrangement links TRBV7-9 to TRBJ2-2; D may be TRBD2 (7 bases). V gave up 5 bases and J gave up 3 bases, with 16 bases separating them. This CDR3 contains 16 residues. CDR1 SEHNR and CDR2 FQNEAQ come from the germline V gene (reference sequence). The CDR3, as DNA: TGTGCCAGCAGCCCCCCGGTAGGGGGGGACACCGGGGAGCTGTTTTTT. It yields the protein CASSPPVGGDTGELFF.

This rearrangement joins TRBV24-1 to TRBJ2-7, with TRBD1 as a possible D gene (6 bases). Trimming removed 2 bases from V and 6 bases from J, with 13 bases in between. In germline, CDR1 is KGHDR, CDR2 SFDVKD. The CDR3 runs to 14 residues. CDR3 nucleotide sequence: TGTGCCACCAGTGATTCCGTAAACAGGGCCGAGCAGTACTTC. This translates into CATSDSVNRAEQYF.

The chain has TRBV5-1 and TRBJ2-3; 8 bases are a match to TRBD2. Per the germline V gene, CDR1 is SGHRS and CDR2 is YFSETQ. This CDR3 comprises 12 residues. The CDR3 is CATAGAGDTQYF. The CDR3 DNA is TGCGCTACAGCGGGGGCCGGAGATACGCAGTATTTT. Full variable domain (rest looked up from reference TRBV5-1 and TRBJ2-3): KAGVTQTPRYLIKTRGQQVTLSCSPISGHRSVSWYQQTPGQGLQFLFEYFSETQRNKGNFPGRFSGRQFSNSRSEMNVSTLELGDSALYLCATAGAGDTQYFGPGTRLTVL.

The chain carries TRBV2 and TRBJ2-2; 8 bases are shared with TRBD1. Per the germline V gene, CDR1 is SNHLY and CDR2 is FYNNEI. This CDR3 contains 15 residues. V was pared by 7 bases and J by 6 bases, with 10 bases of the junction left unmatched. The CDR3 DNA reads as TGTGCCAGCACATTGGACAGGGTAGGGGCCGGGGAGCTGTTTTTT. This encodes CASTLDRVGAGELFF.

The chain employs TRBV7-9 and TRBJ1-5; D uncertain. Trimming took 6 bases from V and 4 from J, leaving 10 bases between them. The CDR3 totals 13 residues. The germline gives CDR1 SEHNR, CDR2 FQNEAQ (reference sequence). The chain's CDR3 is CASSPQVNQPQHF. In nucleotides, the CDR3 is TGTGCCAGCAGTCCCCAGGTAAATCAGCCCCAGCATTTT.

The chain is built from TRBV28 and TRBJ1-4; the D gene is possibly TRBD1 (5 bases). Germline CDR1 is MDHEN and CDR2 is SYDVKM. V was cut by 4 bases and J by 11 bases, with 14 bases left in between. The CDR3 is made up of 13 amino acids. Here the CDR3 reads CASSWGQLTKLFF. The CDR3 DNA sequence: TGTGCCAGCAGTTGGGGCCAATTGACGAAACTGTTTTTT.

The chain combines TRBV29-1 with TRBJ2-1; D is ambiguous. Germline CDR1 SQVTM, CDR2 ANQGSEA. Trimming stripped 7 bases from V and 3 bases from J, with 7 bases between. The CDR3 totals 11 residues. Written as DNA, the CDR3 is TGCAGCGGGAGTCGCTACAATGAGCAGTTCTTC. Its protein is CSGSRYNEQFF.

J is TRBJ2-3 and V is TRBV5-8; a possible D gene is TRBD1 (6 bases). The V and J ends lost 0 bases and 2 bases respectively, with 7 bases between them. The CDR3 consists of 14 residues. Germline V CDR1 and CDR2: SGHTS, YDEGEE. CDR3 nucleotides: TGTGCCAGCAGCTTGGGGGACATCACAGATACGCAGTATTTT. Translating it yields CASSLGDITDTQYF.

The J gene is TRBJ2-7, the V gene TRBV6-5; 7 bases map to TRBD2. The germline V gene encodes CDR1 MNHEY and CDR2 SVGAGI. Trimming removed 7 bases from V and 1 base from J; junction bases left unmatched: 4. This CDR3 has 13 residues. CDR3 bases: TGTGCCAGCATGACTAGCCGATCCTACGAGCAGTACTTC. Its translation is CASMTSRSYEQYF.

The V gene is TRBV28, the J gene TRBJ1-1, with D uncertain. The V gene lost 8 bases and the J gene lost 5 bases, with 18 bases spanning the gap. This CDR3 spans 14 amino acids. Germline CDR1 reads MDHEN; CDR2 reads SYDVKM. For the CDR3, the DNA is TGTGCCAGCGTTAGCCCGAGGCGGGGAACTGAAGCTTTCTTT. Translated, it gives CASVSPRRGTEAFF.

This chain uses TRBV3-1 (or the pseudogene TRBV3-2) with TRBJ1-2; perhaps TRBD1 as D (6 bases). Germline CDR1 and CDR2: LGHDT and YNNKEL (reference sequence). Trimming shortened V by 8 bases and J by 1 base, and 14 bases separated the two germline ends. The CDR3 extends over 14 amino acids. CDR3 DNA sequence: TGTGCCAGCTCCCCACAGGGCAGTAACTATGGCTACACCTTC. It yields the protein CASSPQGSNYGYTF.

This clone has only one observation. The CDR3 DNA reads as TGTGCCAGCAGTCCCAGGGGGCCCTACCCCCCTGAAGCTTTCTTT. Translating it yields CASSPRGPYPPEAFF. V is TRBV28 and J is TRBJ1-1; 8 nucleotides match TRBD1. The V gene end was trimmed by 5 bases and the J gene end by 6 bases; junction bases not matched to a gene: 11. This CDR3 is 15 amino acids long. Germline V gene lookup returns CDR1 MDHEN and CDR2 SYDVKM.

This chain connects TRBV14 to TRBJ2-3; D is perhaps TRBD2 (5 bases). Germline V lookup: CDR1 SGHDN, CDR2 FVKESK. CDR3 size: 13 residues. V shed 1 base and J shed 8 bases, with 10 bases lying between them. As DNA, the CDR3 is TGTGCCAGCAGCCAAGGAGCGGTTGGTACGCAGTATTTT. This sequence encodes CASSQGAVGTQYF. Full variable domain (outside the CDR3, taken from reference TRBV14 and TRBJ2-3): EAGVTQFPSHSVIEKGQTVTLRCDPISGHDNLYWYRRVMGKEIKFLLHFVKESKQDESGMPNNRFLAERTGGTYSTLKVQPAELEDSGVYFCASSQGAVGTQYFGPGTRLTVL.

This clone was recorded once. The V call is TRBV28, the J call TRBJ2-7, with D perhaps TRBD1 (5 bases). Germline loops: CDR1 MDHEN, CDR2 SYDVKM. The CDR3 runs 13 residues. Deletions cut 7 bases from V and 4 bases from J, with 14 bases between. The CDR3 loop is CASIDSSSYEQYF. The CDR3 nucleotides are TGTGCCAGCATCGACAGCTCAAGTTACGAGCAGTACTTC.

The genes are TRBV5-1 and TRBJ2-7, with 7 bases aligning to TRBD1. Germline lookup yields CDR1 SGHRS and CDR2 YFSETQ. This CDR3 is 15 amino acids long. Trimming removed 5 bases from V and 5 bases from J; junction bases left unmatched: 13. Here the CDR3 reads CASSLSTPGTDEQYF. As DNA, the CDR3 is TGCGCCAGCAGTTTGTCTACCCCCGGGACAGACGAGCAGTACTTC.

The genes are TRBV30 and TRBJ1-4, with 9 nucleotides matching TRBD1. The CDR3 consists of 15 residues. V lost 3 bases to trimming and J lost 4 bases; unmatched junction nucleotides: 6. Germline CDR1 reads GTSNPN; CDR2 reads SVGIG (reference sequence). The DNA for the CDR3 is TGTGCCTGGAGCCGACAGGGGGGAAGTAATGAAAAACTGTTTTTT. Translation gives CAWSRQGGSNEKLFF. The whole variable domain, remainder taken from reference TRBV30 and TRBJ1-4, is SQTIHQWPATLVQPVGSPLSLECTVEGTSNPNLYWYRQAAGRGLQLLFYSVGIGQISSEVPQNLSASRPQDRQFILSSKKLLLSDSGFYLCAWSRQGGSNEKLFFGSGTQLSVL.

This sequence joins TRBV28 and TRBJ2-7; the D is unclear. Germline assignment: CDR1 MDHEN and CDR2 SYDVKM. CDR3 length: 12 residues. V lost 3 bases and J lost 3, with 6 bases in between. The CDR3 loop is CASSFYLYEQYF. Written as DNA, the CDR3 is TGTGCCAGCAGTTTCTACCTCTACGAGCAGTACTTC.

The CDR3 DNA follows: TGTGCCAGCAGCCCCGACGGGTACTACAATGAGCAGTTCTTC. Residues: CASSPDGYYNEQFF. The V and J genes are TRBV27 and TRBJ2-1; the D is unclear. The CDR3 has 14 residues. V was shortened by 6 bases and J by 3 bases, with 12 bases between the two germline ends. CDR1 and CDR2 (germline): MNHEY, SMNVEV (reference sequence).